This T cell receptor beta chain is drawn from a study of cytomegalovirus exposure and HLA in healthy donors. Notes on the study in general: In a later analysis, compared with equally common non-associated chains, HLA-associated beta chains were more expanded. The authors enumerated around 150 TCR beta chains as linked to cytomegalovirus. The CMV antigen specificity of a few CMV-associated chains was confirmed through in vitro analysis.

This CDR3 has 18 residues. Points on this clone: The antigen is unknown. Other DNA sequences in the same sample also yield this CDR3.

60 Vbeta and 13 Jbeta primers were used in PCR. Using immunoSEQ multiplex PCR, the repertoire was profiled, and TCRdb retains in-frame clones only, with some absent. The sample contains 140,000 to 150,000 clones, almost 85% of which appear only once. The V call is TRBV21-1, the J call TRBJ2-6; TRBD1 reflects the table's D call only, with no check against the DNA. TRBV21-1 is given as a pseudogene. This clonotype was obtained from a woman aged 55 to 70 in good health and CMV-seropositive. Sequenced sample: PBMCs. The CDR3 loop reads CASSSPQGRFAGANVLTF. As DNA, the CDR3 is TGTGCCAGCAGCAGTCCACAGGGTAGGTTTGCTGGGGCCAACGTCTTGACTTTC.